This passage covers 32 T cell receptor beta chains from one sample sequenced in a study of cytomegalovirus exposure and HLA in healthy donors. Amplification used 60 Vbeta primers and 13 Jbeta primers. Clones were read by immunoSEQ multiplex PCR, and TCRdb kept only the in-frame ones, dropping some. The sample shows 100,000 to 150,000 clones, more than 70% of them seen only once. Sequencing used PBMCs. The receptors originated from a man over 45 in good health and CMV-seropositive.

The J gene is TRBJ2-1, the V gene TRBV5-6; 7 bases line up with TRBD2. In germline, CDR1 is SGHDT, CDR2 YYEEEE. J lost 8 bases, V lost 0 bases, and 5 bases had no gene match. The CDR3 runs to 14 residues. The CDR3 coding sequence is TGTGCCAGCAGCTTGGGACTAGCCGTCCATGAGCAGTTCTTC. Translating it yields CASSLGLAVHEQFF.

This chain uses TRBV11-2 with TRBJ2-7, with 11 positions matching TRBD1. This CDR3 spans 14 amino acids. Germline CDR1 reads SGHAT; CDR2 reads FQNNGV. The junction had 5 bases not matched to a gene; V was cut back by 7 bases and J by 3 bases. The CDR3 DNA reads as TGTGCCAGCACCCCTGGGACAGGGGGCTACGAGCAGTACTTC. Residues: CASTPGTGGYEQYF.

The J gene is TRBJ1-6, the V gene TRBV7-2, with D possibly being TRBD1 (5 bases). Germline lookup yields CDR1 SGHTA and CDR2 FQGNSA. The CDR3 sequence is 19 residues long. V was trimmed by 5 bases and J by 8 bases, leaving 28 bases between them. The CDR3 nucleotides are TGTGCCAGCAGCCCATTAATACCGGGACTCACGAACGATGATTCACCCCTCCACTTT. It encodes CASSPLIPGLTNDDSPLHF.

The chain uses TRBV10-1 and TRBJ2-7, with D hard to call. CDR3 size: 16 residues. Trimming removed 0 bases from V and 3 bases from J, with 15 bases in between. Germline assignment: CDR1 WNHNN and CDR2 SYGVQD (reference sequence). CDR3 region: CASSESSGRYGYEQYF. CDR3 nucleotides: TGCGCCAGCAGTGAGTCTTCTGGCAGGTATGGCTACGAGCAGTACTTC.

The V call is TRBV25-1, the J call TRBJ2-3, with 7 positions matching TRBD2. The CDR3 is 12 amino acids. Germline CDR1 reads MGHDK; CDR2 reads SYGVNS. The CDR3 bases are TGTTTGTCTGGGGGGGGCACAGATACGCAGTATTTT. Encoded protein: CLSGGGTDTQYF.

This clone was found once. The chain couples TRBV11-3 to TRBJ1-2; 10 nucleotides agree with TRBD1. CDR1 and CDR2 (germline): SGHNT, YENEEA. CDR3 length equals 15 residues. J gave up 8 bases and V 1 base, and 7 bases lay outside the gene matches. Here the CDR3 DNA reads TGTGCCAGCAGCTTAGGTGTCGGGACAGGGGTCGGCTACACCTTC. This encodes CASSLGVGTGVGYTF. The variable domain in full, with the rest retrieved from reference TRBV11-3 and TRBJ1-2, is EAGVVQSPRYKIIEKKQPVAFWCNPISGHNTLYWYLQNLGQGPELLIRYENEEAVDDSQLPKDRFSAERLKGVDSTLKIQPAELGDSAVYLCASSLGVGTGVGYTFGSGTRLTVV.

V is TRBV18 and J is TRBJ2-2; D gene ambiguous. V dropped 3 bases and J dropped 7 bases, with 9 bases sitting between them. Germline lookup yields CDR1 KGHSH and CDR2 LQKENI. There are 13 residues in the CDR3. The CDR3 sequence is CASSPQRRGELFF. CDR3 sequence (DNA): TGTGCCAGCTCACCTCAGCGTCGCGGGGAGCTGTTTTTT.

The chain joins TRBV18 to TRBJ1-2, with D possibly being TRBD1 (6 bases). Deletions cut 3 bases from V and 3 bases from J, with 23 bases between. Germline V CDR1 and CDR2: KGHSH, LQKENI. The CDR3 totals 18 residues. In DNA, the CDR3 is TGTGCCAGCTCACCCTCAACCCCAGGGGCGGCAGGGGACTATGGCTACACCTTC. It specifies CASSPSTPGAAGDYGYTF.

V gene TRBV11-2 combines with J gene TRBJ1-2; 8 positions match TRBD1. In germline, CDR1 is SGHAT, CDR2 FQNNGV. This CDR3 is 18 amino acids long. The V and J ends lost 6 bases and 0 bases, in that order; junction bases with no gene match: 15. For the CDR3, the DNA is TGTGCCAGCAGGATGATCGGGACAGGAAGGATAGCTAACTATGGCTACACCTTC. Its translation: CASRMIGTGRIANYGYTF.

V gene TRBV4-1 combines with J gene TRBJ1-4; TRBD1 matches 9 bases. The CDR3 runs to 14 residues. J was trimmed by 5 bases and V by 5 bases; bases with no gene match: 3. Germline V lookup: CDR1 MGHRA, CDR2 YSYEKL. CDR3 nucleotides: TGCGCCAGCAGCAAGACAGGGGGGAATGAAAAACTGTTTTTT. This translates into CASSKTGGNEKLFF.

This clone was observed a single time. The chain recombines TRBV6-5 with TRBJ1-1, with D unclear. The CDR3 sequence is 15 residues long. The germline V and J ends were trimmed by 6 bases and 2 bases, with 16 bases remaining between them. CDR1 MNHEY and CDR2 SVGAGI come from the germline V gene. The CDR3 loop is CASSIGRLKNTEAFF. DNA of the CDR3: TGTGCCAGCAGCATTGGGAGACTTAAAAACACTGAAGCTTTCTTT.

V and J are TRBV18 and TRBJ1-1; 8 positions agree with TRBD1. The CDR3 sequence is 15 residues long. Germline CDR1 reads KGHSH; CDR2 reads LQKENI. Trimming took 0 bases from V and 5 from J; bases not matched to a gene: 5. The chain's CDR3 is CASSPPSRQGTEAFF. The CDR3 bases are TGTGCCAGCTCACCACCGAGTCGACAGGGGACTGAAGCTTTCTTT.

V and J are TRBV18 and TRBJ2-1; D possibly corresponds to TRBD1 (6 bases). CDR3 length equals 16 residues. The V gene lost 0 bases and the J gene lost 3 bases, with 12 bases spanning the gap. Germline V gene data show CDR1 as KGHSH and CDR2 as LQKENI. CDR3 sequence: CASSPPGRGNYNEQFF. As DNA, the CDR3 is TGTGCCAGCTCACCACCGGGCAGGGGTAACTACAATGAGCAGTTCTTC.

The chain uses TRBV2 and TRBJ2-5, with TRBD2 identical over 9 bases. The CDR3 extends over 16 amino acids. The J segment lost 2 bases and the V segment lost 2 bases, leaving 6 bases of the junction unmatched. Germline V gives CDR1 SNHLY, CDR2 FYNNEI. Written as DNA, the CDR3 is TGTGCCAGCAGTGAAATGAGCGGGAGGCCTCAAGAGACCCAGTACTTC. This encodes CASSEMSGRPQETQYF.

This chain joins TRBV5-6 and TRBJ2-3, with TRBD2 matching over 10 bases. Looked up from germline, CDR1 is SGHDT and CDR2 is YYEEEE. The CDR3 is 14 amino acids. The J segment lost 1 base and the V segment lost 4 bases, leaving 0 bases of the junction unmatched. The CDR3 bases are TGTGCCAGCAGCCTAGCGGGAGGCACAGATACGCAGTATTTT. Amino acid sequence: CASSLAGGTDTQYF.

The chain employs TRBV6-5 and TRBJ1-2; 7 nucleotides line up with TRBD1. CDR3 length equals 15 residues. Unmatched junction bases numbered 9, after V lost 6 bases and J lost 2 bases. Per germline, CDR1 MNHEY and CDR2 SVGAGI. CDR3 loop: CASRLRETGNYGYTF. The DNA for the CDR3 is TGTGCCAGCAGACTACGGGAGACAGGGAACTATGGCTACACCTTC.

The J gene is TRBJ1-3, the V gene TRBV2, with D possibly TRBD1 on 5 matching bases. V lost 0 bases and J 3 bases, leaving 21 bases between the germline ends. Germline V gene data show CDR1 as SNHLY and CDR2 as FYNNEI. The CDR3 runs to 19 residues. The CDR3 reads CASSEAVPLRQSFGNTIYF. The CDR3 DNA reads TGTGCCAGCAGTGAAGCGGTCCCGCTTCGACAGAGCTTTGGAAACACCATATATTTT.

The chain employs TRBV18 and TRBJ1-4; unclear D gene. The CDR3 has 13 residues. V was clipped by 6 bases and J by 8 bases, with 13 bases between them. The germline gives CDR1 KGHSH, CDR2 LQKENI. The CDR3 DNA reads as TGTGCCAGCTCCCCGGGGATAGGGGAAAAACTGTTTTTT. Residues: CASSPGIGEKLFF.

This clone has a single count. The V call is TRBV21-1, the J call TRBJ2-7; TRBD2, the D gene given by the table, was not confirmed from the DNA. TRBV21-1 is assigned pseudogene status. This CDR3 has 15 residues. The CDR3 reads CASSKAGLAGVKQYF. The DNA for the CDR3 is TGTGCCAGCAGCAAAGCCGGACTAGCGGGAGTTAAGCAGTACTTC.

The V and J genes are TRBV7-9 and TRBJ1-6; TRBD1 might be the D (5 bases). The germline V gene encodes CDR1 SEHNR and CDR2 FQNEAQ (reference sequence). The V and J ends lost 5 bases and 3 bases respectively, with 23 bases between them. CDR3 length: 19 amino acids. DNA of the CDR3: TGTGCCAGCAGCGACCAGGGCGCCGCAGGTTACAGCTATAATTCACCCCTCCACTTT. It specifies CASSDQGAAGYSYNSPLHF.

The rearrangement joins TRBV6-1 to TRBJ1-3; 7 bases fit TRBD1. The V segment lost 0 bases and the J segment 4 bases; nucleotides outside the gene matches: 3. CDR3 size: 15 residues. The germline V gene encodes CDR1 MNHNS and CDR2 SASEGT. In DNA form, the CDR3 reads TGTGCCAGCAGTGAAGCGGAGGGACAGGGAAACACCATATATTTT. Translation: CASSEAEGQGNTIYF.

The chain recombines TRBV6-5 with TRBJ2-3; D perhaps matches TRBD2 (6 bases). The germline gives CDR1 MNHEY, CDR2 SVGAGI. The V gene lost 2 bases and the J gene lost 3 bases, with 15 bases spanning the gap. The CDR3 runs to 16 residues. In DNA, the CDR3 is TGTGCCAGCAGTTACGGGAGACTAGGGAATACAGATACGCAGTATTTT. Protein: CASSYGRLGNTDTQYF.

The chain couples TRBV14 to TRBJ2-7, with 7 bases identical to TRBD1. The CDR3 is 15 residues long. Germline-derived CDR1 and CDR2 are SGHDN and FVKESK. V was pared by 4 bases and J by 6 bases, with 12 bases of the junction left unmatched. This CDR3 reads CASSLRQGLSPEQYF. CDR3 in DNA: TGTGCCAGCAGCCTGCGACAGGGCCTTAGCCCCGAGCAGTACTTC.

This chain joins TRBV28 and TRBJ2-7, with TRBD1 matching 11 bases. The CDR3 sequence is 15 residues long. The V segment lost 6 bases and the J segment 2 bases; nucleotides outside the gene matches: 6. The germline CDR1 and CDR2 sequences are MDHEN and SYDVKM. CDR3 coding DNA: TGTGCCAGCAGGGGGGACAGGGGGAGTACCTACGAGCAGTACTTC. Its translation: CASRGDRGSTYEQYF.

This clone was seen a few times. The chain carries TRBV5-6 and TRBJ2-7; the match to TRBD2 covers 7 bases. The CDR3 sequence is 15 residues long. The germline gives CDR1 SGHDT, CDR2 YYEEEE. J was trimmed by 5 bases and V by 3 bases; bases with no gene match: 11. CDR3 region: CASSWEGTDLDEQYF. As DNA, the CDR3 is TGTGCCAGCAGCTGGGAGGGGACCGACCTAGACGAGCAGTACTTC. The whole variable domain, filled in from reference TRBV5-6 and TRBJ2-7, reads DAGVTQSPTHLIKTRGQQVTLRCSPKSGHDTVSWYQQALGQGPQFIFQYYEEEERQRGNFPDRFSGHQFPNYSSELNVNALLLGDSALYLCASSWEGTDLDEQYFGPGTRLTVT.

This rearrangement joins TRBV19 to TRBJ1-5, with D uncertain. The CDR3 length is 14 residues. Deletions cut 2 bases from V and 1 base from J, with 6 bases between. Germline V gene lookup returns CDR1 LNHDA and CDR2 SQIVND (reference sequence). The CDR3, as DNA: TGTGCCAGTAGTATAAGGAGGAGCAATCAGCCCCAGCATTTT. Residues: CASSIRRSNQPQHF.

This clone showed up just once. The gene calls are TRBV6-5 and TRBJ1-5; D possibly corresponds to TRBD1 (6 bases). CDR1 is MNHEY and CDR2 is SVGAGI in the germline V gene. The CDR3 is made up of 13 amino acids. Trimming removed 4 bases at V and 4 bases at J, with 8 bases between. In nucleotides, the CDR3 is TGTGCCAGCAGTTTCGGACAGAATCAGCCCCAGCATTTT. Protein: CASSFGQNQPQHF.

This clone was seen once. The chain combines TRBV11-2 with TRBJ2-1; 10 nucleotides agree with TRBD2. Germline CDR1 SGHAT, CDR2 FQNNGV. V shed 5 bases, J shed 4 bases, and the junction held 8 bases outside the gene matches. This CDR3 has 16 amino acids. CDR3 region: CASSRRGLAAYNEQFF. Here the CDR3 DNA reads TGTGCCAGCAGCCGGCGTGGACTAGCGGCGTACAATGAGCAGTTCTTC.

CDR3 DNA: TGTGCCAGCAGGGGGGCTTACGGATCGAACACCGGGGAGCTGTTTTTT. This translates into CASRGAYGSNTGELFF. The rearrangement links TRBV28 to TRBJ2-2; D might be TRBD1 (6 bases). The CDR3 spans 16 residues. Trimming took off 6 bases at V and 0 bases at J, with 14 bases between the two ends. Looked up from germline, CDR1 is MDHEN and CDR2 is SYDVKM.

The gene calls are TRBV29-1 and TRBJ2-5, with a possible D match to TRBD1 (6 bases). V lost 5 bases and J lost 2, with 9 bases in between. Per the germline V gene, CDR1 is SQVTM and CDR2 is ANQGSEA. The CDR3 loop spans 12 amino acids. CDR3 sequence: CSVLGQQETQYF. The CDR3 region has the DNA TGCAGCGTTCTCGGACAGCAAGAGACCCAGTACTTC.

The chain is built from TRBV25-1 and TRBJ1-1; TRBD1 matches at 7 bases. This CDR3 is built from 14 residues. Germline CDR1 MGHDK, CDR2 SYGVNS. V lost 6 bases to trimming and J lost 3 bases; unmatched junction nucleotides: 7. The CDR3 sequence is CASRAGGWDTEAFF. The CDR3, as DNA: TGTGCCAGCAGAGCAGGGGGGTGGGACACTGAAGCTTTCTTT.

This clone was counted between two and nine times. This sequence joins TRBV16 and TRBJ1-5; 8 bases are shared with TRBD1. J gave up 7 bases and V 6 bases, and 5 bases lay outside the gene matches. Looked up from germline, CDR1 is KGHSY and CDR2 is FQNENV. The CDR3 is made up of 13 amino acids. Here the CDR3 DNA reads TGTGCCAGCAGGGACAGGGTTGAACAGCCCCAGCATTTT. Its protein is CASRDRVEQPQHF.